These T cell receptor beta chains were read from a single sample in a study of cytomegalovirus exposure and HLA in healthy donors. Using immunoSEQ multiplex PCR, the repertoire was profiled, and TCRdb retains in-frame clones only, with some absent. The top ten hold around 1.7% of the sample, which has approximately 150,000 clones, over 60% seen once. Material for sequencing was PBMCs. These receptors were collected from a woman aged 25 to 39 in good health and CMV-seronegative. The CDR3 runs from the conserved cysteine through the conserved F or W. Fields, in order: CDR3 length, V gene, J gene, clone size, D gene, CDR3 DNA, CDR3 protein. The D gene is left open where the match is weak. Rows may omit the clone size; those that give it use once, few, many or a size class.

CDR3 length: 14
V gene: TRBV29-1
J gene: TRBJ1-2
clone size: NA
D gene: TRBD1
CDR3 DNA: TGCAGCGTTGGGCAGGGGGCCGAGAACTATGGCTACACCTTC
CDR3 protein: CSVGQGAENYGYTF

CDR3 length: 15
V gene: TRBV7-9
J gene: TRBJ1-2
clone size: NA
D gene: NA
CDR3 DNA: TGTTCCAGCAGCTTCCCTAACCCGACAGACTATGGCTACACCTTC
CDR3 protein: CSSSFPNPTDYGYTF

CDR3 length: 14
V gene: TRBV7-9
J gene: TRBJ1-2
clone size: once
D gene: TRBD1
CDR3 DNA: TGTGCCAGCAGCCCCCGACAGGGTGGCTATGGCTACACCTTC
CDR3 protein: CASSPRQGGYGYTF

CDR3 length: 12
V gene: TRBV25-1
J gene: TRBJ1-1
clone size: NA
D gene: NA
CDR3 DNA: TGTGCCAGCAGTGAGGGCGTAAGACAGGCTTTCTTT
CDR3 protein: CASSEGVRQAFF

CDR3 length: 16
V gene: TRBV5-1
J gene: TRBJ2-2
clone size: NA
D gene: TRBD1
CDR3 DNA: TGCGCCAGCAGCTGGAGTGGACAGGGGAGGACCGGGGAGCTGTTTTTT
CDR3 protein: CASSWSGQGRTGELFF

CDR3 length: 15
V gene: TRBV11-2
J gene: TRBJ1-1
clone size: NA
D gene: NA
CDR3 DNA: TGTGCCAGCAGCTTCAGGGGCGCGGAGTACACTGAAGCTTTCTTT
CDR3 protein: CASSFRGAEYTEAFF

CDR3 length: 14
V gene: TRBV15
J gene: TRBJ2-5
clone size: once
D gene: TRBD1
CDR3 DNA: TGTGCCACCAGCAGAGGGGACAGCCAAGAGACCCAGTACTTC
CDR3 protein: CATSRGDSQETQYF

CDR3 length: 15
V gene: TRBV14
J gene: TRBJ1-2
clone size: NA
D gene: NA
CDR3 DNA: TGTGCCAGCAGCCAGGTGGGGGGTGCCAACTATGGCTACACCTTC
CDR3 protein: CASSQVGGANYGYTF

CDR3 length: 17
V gene: TRBV18
J gene: TRBJ1-1
clone size: once
D gene: NA
CDR3 DNA: TGTGCCAGCTCACCACGAGGACAGTGGCGTAATCGCGCTGAAGCTTTCTTT
CDR3 protein: CASSPRGQWRNRAEAFF

CDR3 length: 12
V gene: TRBV7-2
J gene: TRBJ2-7
clone size: NA
D gene: NA
CDR3 DNA: TGTGCCAGCAGCTTACGAGGGTACGAGCAGTACTTC
CDR3 protein: CASSLRGYEQYF

CDR3 length: 14
V gene: TRBV10-3
J gene: TRBJ1-1
clone size: NA
D gene: NA
CDR3 DNA: TGTGCCATCAGTTTGACAGACTTCAACACTGAAGCTTTCTTT
CDR3 protein: CAISLTDFNTEAFF

CDR3 length: 16
V gene: TRBV27
J gene: TRBJ2-7
clone size: NA
D gene: NA
CDR3 DNA: TGTGCCACCCTAGGAGGGGGACAGACTAGCTCCTACGAGCAGTACTTC
CDR3 protein: CATLGGGQTSSYEQYF

CDR3 length: 15
V gene: TRBV7-9
J gene: TRBJ1-2
clone size: NA
D gene: NA
CDR3 DNA: TGTGCCAGCAGCTTAGCCCGGCAGGGGCGCTATGGCTACACCTTC
CDR3 protein: CASSLARQGRYGYTF

CDR3 length: 14
V gene: TRBV5-4
J gene: TRBJ1-1
clone size: NA
D gene: NA
CDR3 DNA: TGTGCCAGCAGCGACGTCAGGCTGAACACTGAAGCTTTCTTT
CDR3 protein: CASSDVRLNTEAFF

CDR3 length: 19
V gene: TRBV4-3
J gene: TRBJ2-6
clone size: NA
D gene: TRBD2
CDR3 DNA: TGCGCCAGCAGCCAAGATACGTTCGGTAGCGGGGGTGGGGCCAACGTCCTGACTTTC
CDR3 protein: CASSQDTFGSGGGANVLTF

CDR3 length: 15
V gene: TRBV6-5
J gene: TRBJ2-5
clone size: NA
D gene: TRBD2
CDR3 DNA: TGTGCCAGCAGCATCCTAGCGGGGAGTCAAGAGACCCAGTACTTC
CDR3 protein: CASSILAGSQETQYF

CDR3 length: 15
V gene: TRBV5-1
J gene: TRBJ2-2
clone size: NA
D gene: TRBD1
CDR3 DNA: TGCGCCAGCAGCGGACAGGGTTGGGTCACCGGGGAGCTGTTTTTT
CDR3 protein: CASSGQGWVTGELFF

CDR3 length: 15
V gene: TRBV6-5
J gene: TRBJ2-5
clone size: once
D gene: TRBD2
CDR3 DNA: TGTGCCAGCAGTTACCCGCGGGGGGCGGGGGAGACCCAGTACTTC
CDR3 protein: CASSYPRGAGETQYF

CDR3 length: 15
V gene: TRBV7-9
J gene: TRBJ1-5
clone size: NA
D gene: TRBD1
CDR3 DNA: TGTGCCAGCAGCTATTCAGGGGGCAGCAATCAGCCCCAGCATTTT
CDR3 protein: CASSYSGGSNQPQHF

CDR3 length: 16
V gene: TRBV18
J gene: TRBJ1-4
clone size: once
D gene: TRBD1
CDR3 DNA: TGTGCCAGCTCACCACTAGGGACAGGGACAAATGAAAAACTGTTTTTT
CDR3 protein: CASSPLGTGTNEKLFF

CDR3 length: 14
V gene: TRBV6-5
J gene: TRBJ2-7
clone size: NA
D gene: NA
CDR3 DNA: TGTGCCAGCAGTTATCGAGCCTTCTCCTACGAGCAGTACTTC
CDR3 protein: CASSYRAFSYEQYF

CDR3 length: 18
V gene: TRBV6-1
J gene: TRBJ2-5
clone size: NA
D gene: TRBD2
CDR3 DNA: TGTGCCAGCAGTGAACCGGGACTAGCGGGGGGAGGGCAAGAGACCCAGTACTTC
CDR3 protein: CASSEPGLAGGGQETQYF

CDR3 length: 15
V gene: TRBV4-2
J gene: TRBJ2-3
clone size: NA
D gene: TRBD1
CDR3 DNA: TGTGCCAGCAACCAACGACAGGGGACCACAGATACGCAGTATTTT
CDR3 protein: CASNQRQGTTDTQYF

CDR3 length: 13
V gene: TRBV5-4
J gene: TRBJ2-3
clone size: once
D gene: NA
CDR3 DNA: TGTGCCAGCAGGTATCGGGGTGCAGATACGCAGTATTTT
CDR3 protein: CASRYRGADTQYF

CDR3 length: 16
V gene: TRBV5-1
J gene: TRBJ1-1
clone size: NA
D gene: TRBD1
CDR3 DNA: TGCGCCAGCAGCCAGCCGGGACAGGGGGCGCAGACTGAAGCTTTCTTT
CDR3 protein: CASSQPGQGAQTEAFF

CDR3 length: 15
V gene: TRBV13
J gene: TRBJ1-5
clone size: NA
D gene: TRBD1
CDR3 DNA: TGTGCCAGCAGCTTGGGCAGGGGGCAAGATCAGCCCCAGCATTTT
CDR3 protein: CASSLGRGQDQPQHF

CDR3 length: 12
V gene: TRBV7-2
J gene: TRBJ1-1
clone size: NA
D gene: NA
CDR3 DNA: TGTGCCAGCAGCTTGGATTACAGAGAAGCTTTCTTT
CDR3 protein: CASSLDYREAFF

CDR3 length: 13
V gene: TRBV6-1
J gene: TRBJ2-2
clone size: once
D gene: NA
CDR3 DNA: TGTGCCAGCAGTGCTATTTTCACCGGGGAGCTGTTTTTT
CDR3 protein: CASSAIFTGELFF

CDR3 length: 15
V gene: TRBV27
J gene: TRBJ1-2
clone size: NA
D gene: NA
CDR3 DNA: TGTGCCAGCAGTACCCGGGGGGGGGAAAACTATGGCTACACCTTC
CDR3 protein: CASSTRGGENYGYTF

CDR3 length: 13
V gene: TRBV6-5
J gene: TRBJ1-1
clone size: once
D gene: NA
CDR3 DNA: TGTGCCAGCAGTCCTCAGATGAACACTGAAGCTTTCTTT
CDR3 protein: CASSPQMNTEAFF